This entry lists 5 T cell receptor beta chains sequenced from one sample in a study of radiotherapy plus CTLA-4 blockade in lung cancer (dated by TCRdb to about 2018). Library creation used the immunoSEQ multiplex PCR assay. Not all clones reach the TCRdb copy of this immuneACCESS table, which keeps in-frame sequences only. Checked studies attribute under half of the gap to unresolved V genes and leave the rest unexplained. The sample table shows about 120,000 clones, and roughly 74% are seen once. In total, the top ten clones hold about 5.2% of the sample. The sequenced sample was peripheral blood, obtained from a patient treated with radiotherapy plus ipilimumab. These receptors came from a human donor with non-small cell lung cancer who had a partial response to radiotherapy plus ipilimumab.

In this sample, this clone turned up a few times. V and J are TRBV5-4 and TRBJ2-1; 13 bases align to TRBD2. The V segment lost 3 bases and the J segment 8 bases; nucleotides outside the gene matches: 5. CDR3 length: 15 residues. Germline-derived CDR1 and CDR2 are SGHNT and YYREEE (reference sequence). The chain's CDR3 is CASSYGLAGADEQFF. The CDR3 region has the DNA TGTGCCAGCAGCTACGGACTAGCGGGAGCCGATGAGCAGTTCTTC.

In this sample, this clone turned up a few times. The chain has TRBV29-1 and TRBJ2-1; 12 nucleotides align to TRBD2. Germline values: CDR1 SQVTM, CDR2 ANQGSEA. The CDR3 has 16 residues. The J segment lost 7 bases and the V segment lost 6 bases, leaving 13 bases of the junction unmatched. CDR3 in amino acids: CSVTGRTSGTDNEQFF. The CDR3 DNA is TGCAGCGTGACTGGCAGGACTAGCGGGACAGATAATGAGCAGTTCTTC.

The chain links TRBV4-1 to TRBJ2-3; tentatively, D is TRBD2 (7 bases). Germline CDR1 reads MGHRA; CDR2 reads YSYEKL. There are 17 residues in the CDR3. The V gene lost 1 base and the J gene lost 4 bases, with 18 bases spanning the gap. The CDR3 DNA reads TGCGCCAGCAGCCAAGGGGGGGCCAGCGGGACCGCAGATACGCAGTATTTT. It translates to CASSQGGASGTADTQYF.

V and J are TRBV5-1 and TRBJ2-3, with 7 positions matching TRBD1. J was trimmed by 2 bases and V by 0 bases; bases with no gene match: 3. Per germline, CDR1 SGHRS and CDR2 YFSETQ. CDR3 length: 15 residues. CDR3 DNA: TGCGCCAGCAGCTTGGGGGGACAGATCACAGATACGCAGTATTTT. Translation: CASSLGGQITDTQYF.

The J gene is TRBJ1-2, the V gene TRBV12-5; 7 bases align to TRBD1. Germline CDR1 and CDR2: LGHNT and FRNRAP. The CDR3 is 13 amino acids. V shed 6 bases and J 4 bases; nucleotides not matched to a gene: 5. For the CDR3, the DNA is TGTGCTAGTGGCCCAGCAGGGGGCTATGGCTACACCTTC. Its translation is CASGPAGGYGYTF. The entire variable domain, with the rest obtained from reference TRBV12-5 and TRBJ1-2, is as follows: DARVTQTPRHKVTEMGQEVTMRCQPILGHNTVFWYRQTMMQGLELLAYFRNRAPLDDSGMPKDRFSAEMPDATLATLKIQPSEPRDSAVYFCASGPAGGYGYTFGSGTRLTVV.